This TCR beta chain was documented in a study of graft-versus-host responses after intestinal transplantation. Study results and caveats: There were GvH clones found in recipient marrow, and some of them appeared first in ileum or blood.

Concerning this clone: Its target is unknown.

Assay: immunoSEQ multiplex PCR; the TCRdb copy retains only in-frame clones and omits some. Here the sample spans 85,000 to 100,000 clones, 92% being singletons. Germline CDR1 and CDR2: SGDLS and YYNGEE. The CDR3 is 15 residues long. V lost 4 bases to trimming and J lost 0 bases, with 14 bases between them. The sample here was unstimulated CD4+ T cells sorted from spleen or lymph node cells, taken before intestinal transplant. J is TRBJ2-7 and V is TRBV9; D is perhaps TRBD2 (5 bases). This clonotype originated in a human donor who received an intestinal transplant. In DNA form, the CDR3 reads TGTGCCAGCAGCCCCGGGATTGAGAGCTCCTACGAGCAGTACTTC. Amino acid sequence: CASSPGIESSYEQYF. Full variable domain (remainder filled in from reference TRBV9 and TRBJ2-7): DSGVTQTPKHLITATGQRVTLRCSPRSGDLSVYWYQQSLDQGLQFLIQYYNGEERAKGNILERFSAQQFPDLHSELNLSSLELGDSALYFCASSPGIESSYEQYFGPGTRLTVT.